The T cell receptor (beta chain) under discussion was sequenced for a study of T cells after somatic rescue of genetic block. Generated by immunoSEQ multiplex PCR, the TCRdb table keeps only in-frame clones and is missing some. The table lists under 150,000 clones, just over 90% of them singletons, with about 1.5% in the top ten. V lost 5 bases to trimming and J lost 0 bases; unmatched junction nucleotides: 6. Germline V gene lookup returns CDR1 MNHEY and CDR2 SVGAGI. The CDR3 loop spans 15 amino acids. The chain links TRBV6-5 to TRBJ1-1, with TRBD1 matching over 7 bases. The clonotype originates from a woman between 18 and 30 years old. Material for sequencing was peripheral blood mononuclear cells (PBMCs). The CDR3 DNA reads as TGTGCCAGCAGTCGCGAGACAGGGCTGAACACTGAAGCTTTCTTT. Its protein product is CASSRETGLNTEAFF.